The following is a TCR beta chain sequence with its context. Its antigen is unidentified. These data come from a study of graft-versus-host responses after intestinal transplantation. Only in-frame clones appear in the TCRdb table, and some are missing; sequencing was by immunoSEQ multiplex PCR. Among fewer than 150,000 clones listed, more than 90% were seen once. Germline-derived CDR1 and CDR2 are SGHAT and FQNNGV. V gave up 6 bases and J gave up 5 bases, with 17 bases separating them. The CDR3 is 15 amino acids. The study, taken as a whole, reports: GvH clone levels peaked in circulation, and this peak was associated with early post-transplant HvG declines.

Here the sequenced sample was unstimulated CD4+ T cells sorted from spleen or lymph node cells, taken before intestinal transplant. This rearrangement joins TRBV11-2 to TRBJ2-1, with D perhaps TRBD1 (6 bases). This TCR was sampled from a human donor who received an intestinal transplant. The DNA of the CDR3 is TGTGCCAGCAGAGTAACAGGGCCTTTAAACAATGAGCAGTTCTTC. Residues: CASRVTGPLNNEQFF.